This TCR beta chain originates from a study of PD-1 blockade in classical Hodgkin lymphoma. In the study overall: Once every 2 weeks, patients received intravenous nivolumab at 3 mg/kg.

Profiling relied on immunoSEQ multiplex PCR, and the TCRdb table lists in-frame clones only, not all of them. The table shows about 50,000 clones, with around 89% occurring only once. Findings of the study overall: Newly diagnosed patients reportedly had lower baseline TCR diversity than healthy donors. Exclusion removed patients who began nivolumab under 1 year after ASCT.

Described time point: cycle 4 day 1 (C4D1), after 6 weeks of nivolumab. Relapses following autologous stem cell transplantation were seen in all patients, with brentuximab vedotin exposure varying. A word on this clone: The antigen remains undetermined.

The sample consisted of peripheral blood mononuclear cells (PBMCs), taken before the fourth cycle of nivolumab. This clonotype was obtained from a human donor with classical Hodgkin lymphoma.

In DNA, the CDR3 is TGCGCCAGCAGCTTGGGGCAGGCGGACGAAAAACTGTTTTTT. Protein product: CASSLGQADEKLFF. The chain recombines TRBV5-1 with TRBJ1-4; D is ambiguous. This CDR3 spans 14 amino acids. With 0 bases removed from V and 8 bases from J, the gap between germline ends came to 11 bases. Germline CDR1 and CDR2: SGHRS and YFSETQ.